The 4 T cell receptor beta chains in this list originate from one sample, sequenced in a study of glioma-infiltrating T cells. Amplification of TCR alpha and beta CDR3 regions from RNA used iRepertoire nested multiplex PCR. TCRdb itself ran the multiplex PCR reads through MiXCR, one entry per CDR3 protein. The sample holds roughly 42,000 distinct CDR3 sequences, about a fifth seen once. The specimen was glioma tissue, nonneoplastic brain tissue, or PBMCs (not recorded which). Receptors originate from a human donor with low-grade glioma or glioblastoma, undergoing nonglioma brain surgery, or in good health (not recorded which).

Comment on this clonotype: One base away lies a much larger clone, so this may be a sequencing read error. The chain's CDR3 is CASSLAGFEETQYF. The CDR3 nucleotides read TGTGCCAGCAGCCTAGCGGGATTCGAAGAGACCCAGTACTTC. The chain is built from TRBV14 and TRBJ2-5, with 8 bases that match TRBD2. This CDR3 is 14 amino acids long. Looked up from germline, CDR1 is SGHDN and CDR2 is FVKESK. J gave up 3 bases and V 4 bases, and 4 bases lay outside the gene matches. The variable domain in full, with the rest retrieved from reference TRBV14 and TRBJ2-5, is EAGVTQFPSHSVIEKGQTVTLRCDPISGHDNLYWYRRVMGKEIKFLLHFVKESKQDESGMPNNRFLAERTGGTYSTLKVQPAELEDSGVYFCASSLAGFEETQYFGPGTRLLVL.

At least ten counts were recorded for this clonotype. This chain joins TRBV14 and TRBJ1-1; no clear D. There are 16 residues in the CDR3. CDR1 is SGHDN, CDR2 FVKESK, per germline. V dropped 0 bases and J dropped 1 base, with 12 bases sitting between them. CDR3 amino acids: CASSQDRGLKNTEAFF. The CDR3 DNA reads TGTGCCAGCAGCCAAGACCGAGGACTTAAGAACACTGAAGCTTTCTTT.

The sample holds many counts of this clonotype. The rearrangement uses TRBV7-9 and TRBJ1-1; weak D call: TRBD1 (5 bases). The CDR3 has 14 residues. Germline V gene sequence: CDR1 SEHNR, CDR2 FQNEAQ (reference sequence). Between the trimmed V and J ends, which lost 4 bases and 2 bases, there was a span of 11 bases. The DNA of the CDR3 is TGTGCCAGCAGCTACACAGGAGAAAACACTGAAGCTTTCTTT. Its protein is CASSYTGENTEAFF.

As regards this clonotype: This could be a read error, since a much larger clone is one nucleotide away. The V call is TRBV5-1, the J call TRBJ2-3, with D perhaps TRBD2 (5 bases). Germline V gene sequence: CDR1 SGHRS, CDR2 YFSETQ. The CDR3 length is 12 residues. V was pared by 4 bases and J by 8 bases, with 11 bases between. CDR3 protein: CASSPAGITQYF. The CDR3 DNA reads TGCGCCAGCAGCCCTGCCGGGATTACGCAGTATTTT.